What follows are 19 T cell receptor beta chains derived from one specimen sequenced in a study of T-cell reconstitution after alpha-beta-depleted transplantation in children. A TCRbeta library incorporating unique molecular identifiers was prepared. From the PCR reads, TCRdb called clonotypes with MiXCR, one entry per CDR3 protein. The sample has 450,000 to 600,000 distinct CDR3 sequences, under 15% seen once; the top ten hold approximately 2%. The sample was PBMCs, mostly from graft donor cells, taken 360 days after TCRalphabeta/CD19-depleted stem cell transplant. The receptors originated from a male patient aged 10 to 17 who had a stem cell transplant for acute myeloid leukemia, so the T cells may come from the graft donor.

This clonotype was seen a handful of times. The chain combines TRBV24-1 with TRBJ1-5; tentatively, D is TRBD1 (6 bases). The CDR3 has 18 amino acids. Germline values: CDR1 KGHDR, CDR2 SFDVKD. Trimming cost V 5 bases and J 6 bases, with 25 bases left between them. The CDR3 reads CATSGGPGGRGVGQPQHF. The CDR3 nucleotides are TGTGCCACCAGTGGTGGACCGGGGGGCCGGGGGGTTGGTCAGCCCCAGCATTTT.

This clonotype was observed a single time. The J gene is TRBJ2-2, the V gene TRBV5-5; perhaps TRBD2 as D (5 bases). Per the germline V gene, CDR1 is SGHKS and CDR2 is YYEKEE (reference sequence). Trimming removed 3 bases from V and 1 base from J, with 10 bases in between. The CDR3 totals 15 residues. The CDR3 sequence is CASSWLTRNTGELFF. CDR3 sequence (DNA): TGTGCCAGCAGCTGGCTCACTAGGAACACCGGGGAGCTGTTTTTT. Full variable domain (rest looked up from reference TRBV5-5 and TRBJ2-2): DAGVTQSPTHLIKTRGQQVTLRCSPISGHKSVSWYQQVLGQGPQFIFQYYEKEERGRGNFPDRFSARQFPNYSSELNVNALLLGDSALYLCASSWLTRNTGELFFGEGSRLTVL.

This clonotype turned up a few times. The chain has TRBV15 and TRBJ2-1; 10 bases fit TRBD2. J was trimmed by 2 bases and V by 2 bases; bases with no gene match: 9. Germline lookup yields CDR1 LNHNV and CDR2 YYDKDF (reference sequence). The CDR3 sequence is 18 residues long. This CDR3 reads CATSRPYRTSGPYNEQFF. The CDR3 DNA reads as TGTGCCACCAGCAGACCCTATAGGACTAGCGGTCCCTACAATGAGCAGTTCTTC.

A few counts support this clonotype. A read error may account for a junction end that differs from germline. The CDR3, as DNA: TGTGCCAGCAGCCGCCCCCGGACAGCTCGGAATTGG. Encoded protein: CASSRPRTARNW. The genes are TRBV12-3 or TRBV12-4 and TRBJ2-7; TRBD1 might be the D (6 bases). The CDR3 sequence is 12 residues long.

The CDR3 loop is CASSLGRPGLLSYNEQFF. The DNA for the CDR3 is TGTGCCAGCAGCTTAGGGCGACCGGGACTTCTGTCCTACAATGAGCAGTTCTTC. The rearrangement links TRBV7-8 to TRBJ2-1; a possible D gene is TRBD2 (6 bases). The germline V gene has CDR1 SGHVS and CDR2 FQNEAQ. Deletions cut 1 base from V and 1 base from J, with 17 bases between. The CDR3 has 18 residues.

The chain joins TRBV4-3 to TRBJ2-3; 9 bases are a match to TRBD2. V shed 0 bases and J 3 bases; nucleotides not matched to a gene: 7. CDR1 is LGHNA and CDR2 is YSLEER in the germline V gene. The CDR3 loop spans 17 amino acids. The CDR3 DNA is TGCGCCAGCAGCCAAGATGGGAGTAGCGGGAGAACAGATACGCAGTATTTT. Amino acids: CASSQDGSSGRTDTQYF.

This clonotype appeared a few times. The V call is TRBV18, the J call TRBJ2-7; unclear D gene. Germline values: CDR1 KGHSH, CDR2 LQKENI. This CDR3 is built from 11 residues. The V end lost 6 bases, the J end lost 5 bases, and 8 bases lay between the germline ends. CDR3 amino acids: CASSQVDEQYF. Here the CDR3 DNA reads TGTGCCAGCTCTCAGGTGGACGAGCAGTACTTC.

The rearrangement uses TRBV12-3 or TRBV12-4 and TRBJ1-1; 9 nucleotides agree with TRBD1. This CDR3 contains 12 residues. Germline trimming cut 9 bases from V and 6 bases from J; bases unmatched to any gene: 5. CDR3 coding DNA: TGTGCCAGGACAGGGGGACAATCTGAAGCTTTCTTT. This translates into CARTGGQSEAFF.

This clonotype has just a few counts. The J gene is TRBJ2-1, the V gene TRBV15; 9 positions agree with TRBD2. After removal of 0 bases from V and 0 bases from J, the junction contained 12 bases not matched to a gene. The CDR3 totals 20 residues. The germline V gene encodes CDR1 LNHNV and CDR2 YYDKDF (reference sequence). The CDR3, as DNA: TGTGCCACCAGCAGAGATTGGGCGGGAGGGCCTAGGTCCTCCTACAATGAGCAGTTCTTC. Translated: CATSRDWAGGPRSSYNEQFF.

This clonotype was recorded many times. The chain is built from TRBV9 and TRBJ2-7; TRBD2 might be the D (6 bases). Germline CDR1 reads SGDLS; CDR2 reads YYNGEE. CDR3 length equals 16 residues. V was shortened by 4 bases and J by 2 bases, with 19 bases between the two germline ends. Here the CDR3 reads CASSPEEGLATYEQYF. In DNA form, the CDR3 reads TGTGCCAGCAGCCCCGAGGAAGGTCTAGCGACCTACGAGCAGTACTTC.

Many counts were recorded for this clonotype. This rearrangement joins TRBV7-2 to TRBJ2-2; no firm D call. This CDR3 contains 12 residues. CDR1 is SGHTA, CDR2 FQGNSA, per germline. Trimming cost V 5 bases and J 3 bases, with 4 bases left between them. Here the CDR3 reads CASSRYTGELFF. DNA of the CDR3: TGTGCCAGCAGCCGGTACACCGGGGAGCTGTTTTTT.

The J gene is TRBJ2-1, the V gene TRBV29-1; D is perhaps TRBD2 (6 bases). CDR3 length: 19 residues. Trimming pared 3 bases from V and 1 base from J, leaving 25 bases between. From germline, CDR1 is SQVTM and CDR2 ANQGSEA. The CDR3 region is CSVDGGTLGAGFSYNEQFF. For the CDR3, the DNA is TGCAGCGTTGATGGGGGAACACTGGGAGCGGGTTTTTCCTACAATGAGCAGTTCTTC.

This clonotype was seen a few times. This chain uses TRBV7-3 with TRBJ2-5; a possible D gene is TRBD1 (5 bases). This CDR3 is 14 amino acids long. Germline V gene sequence: CDR1 SGHTA, CDR2 FQGTGA. Trimming shortened V by 2 bases and J by 1 base, and 8 bases separated the two germline ends. DNA of the CDR3: TGTGCCAGCAGCTTACAGGGCTCCCAAGAGACCCAGTACTTC. Its protein is CASSLQGSQETQYF.

This chain joins TRBV2 and TRBJ2-7; D gene ambiguous. Germline CDR1 and CDR2: SNHLY and FYNNEI. This CDR3 is 14 amino acids long. Trimming left V 0 bases short and J 3 bases short, with 9 bases between. The CDR3 DNA reads as TGTGCCAGCAGTGAAGCACTATGGGGCTACGAGCAGTACTTC. It specifies CASSEALWGYEQYF.

This clonotype has ten or more counts. V usage is TRBV2 and J usage is TRBJ2-7, with 10 bases that match TRBD2. The CDR3 runs 15 residues. Germline trimming cut 6 bases from V and 3 bases from J; bases unmatched to any gene: 8. The germline V gene has CDR1 SNHLY and CDR2 FYNNEI. CDR3: CASRQLAGQHYEQYF. In DNA form, the CDR3 reads TGTGCCAGCAGGCAACTAGCGGGACAACACTACGAGCAGTACTTC.

The chain couples TRBV5-1 to TRBJ2-2, with D hard to call. Trimming took 4 bases from V and 5 from J, leaving 12 bases between them. This CDR3 has 14 amino acids. Germline CDR1 is SGHRS and CDR2 is YFSETQ. The CDR3 DNA reads TGCGCCAGCAGCCGCGCCATCGGGACCGGGGAGCTGTTTTTT. Translating gives CASSRAIGTGELFF.

This clonotype was observed a few times. The V gene is TRBV3-1, the J gene TRBJ2-4; D perhaps matches TRBD2 (6 bases). Germline V gene sequence: CDR1 LGHDT, CDR2 YNNKEL (reference sequence). V dropped 3 bases and J dropped 8 bases, with 14 bases sitting between them. The CDR3 contains 14 residues. The chain's CDR3 is CASSHRLVQDIQYF. The CDR3 DNA reads TGTGCCAGCAGCCACAGACTAGTTCAGGACATTCAGTACTTC.

The V and J genes are TRBV7-9 and TRBJ1-1; the match to TRBD1 covers 8 bases. Germline-derived CDR1 and CDR2 are SEHNR and FQNEAQ (reference sequence). V dropped 3 bases and J dropped 6; count of bases not matched to a gene: 9. The CDR3 totals 15 residues. The CDR3 bases are TGTGCCAGCAGCTTCCTCGGACAGGGCAACTCTGAAGCTTTCTTT. Encoded protein: CASSFLGQGNSEAFF.

The genes are TRBV6-5 and TRBJ2-3; the D gene could be TRBD1 or TRBD2 (6 bases each). The CDR3 runs 16 residues. V was cut by 2 bases and J by 3 bases, with 15 bases left in between. Germline loops: CDR1 MNHEY, CDR2 SVGAGI. The CDR3 spells CASSYGWRGVTDTQYF. CDR3 nucleotide sequence: TGTGCCAGCAGTTACGGATGGAGGGGGGTGACAGATACGCAGTATTTT.